Sequencing of this T cell receptor beta chain was carried out in a study of identical twins. TCRdb re-analysed the 5' RACE reads in MiXCR, keeping a single row per CDR3 protein. The sample records about 500,000 distinct CDR3 sequences, roughly an eighth being singletons. Everyone who donated was a healthy Caucasian. The V gene's germline CDR1 is MNHEY and CDR2 SVGEGT. The V and J ends lost 6 bases and 1 base respectively, with 13 bases between them. The CDR3 has 15 residues. This same sample was also part of a study on yellow fever vaccine responses in identical twins.

The clonotype was recovered from a woman between 18 and 30 years old in good health. Source material: CD4+ T cells sorted from blood. This sequence joins TRBV6-2 or TRBV6-3 and TRBJ2-1, with D perhaps TRBD1 or TRBD2 (5 bases each). The CDR3 loop is CASRGASGSYNEQFF. DNA for the CDR3: TGTGCCAGCAGAGGGGCGAGCGGATCCTACAATGAGCAGTTCTTC.